These T cell receptor beta chains were read from a single sample in a study of cytomegalovirus exposure and HLA in healthy donors. This table comes from immunoSEQ multiplex PCR, and its TCRdb copy is limited to in-frame clones, with some not included. The repertoire consists of approximately 93,000 clones, with over 75% occurring once and the leading ten covering approximately 3.9%. Source material: PBMCs. Receptors were obtained from a man aged 45-65 years in good health and CMV-seronegative. Each CDR3 is given with its conserved first and last residue. A D gene is named only where the DNA matches it firmly. Clone size is given for some rows only: seen once, a few or many times, or a class if the clone is expanded.

TRBJ1-1 TRBD1 TRBV5-5 . TGTGCCAGCAGCTTGCCGACAGGGCAGAACACTGAAGCTTTCTTT CASSLPTGQNTEAFF
TRBJ2-3 . TRBV9 . TGTGCCAGCAGCGCATTCACAGATACGCAGTATTTT CASSAFTDTQYF
TRBJ1-1 . TRBV18 . TGTGCCAGCTCAACTCAGGGGAGTCTGAACACTGAAGCTTTCTTT CASSTQGSLNTEAFF
TRBJ2-2 . TRBV15 . . CATSGTSRRTGRRAGELFF
TRBJ2-7 . TRBV21-1 . TGTGCCAGCAGTGGGACTAGCGGGGCCTACGAGCAGTACTTC CASSGTSGAYEQYF
TRBJ1-2 . TRBV6-1 . TGTGCCAGCAGTGGGTCGCAGGGTTCCTCACTAGGCTACACCTTC CASSGSQGSSLGYTF
TRBJ1-1 TRBD1 TRBV28 . TGTGCCAGCGGCTCTACAGGGGTAAGGGGAGCTTTCTTT CASGSTGVRGAFF
TRBJ1-1 . TRBV28 . TGTGCCAGCCTTGAGGTTGGGGCCCCTGAAGCTTTCTTT CASLEVGAPEAFF
TRBJ2-1 TRBD1 TRBV7-9 . TGTGCCAGCAGTTCTACCGGGACAGGGAATTTCTATGAGCAGTTCTTC CASSSTGTGNFYEQFF
TRBJ2-3 TRBD2 TRBV5-1 . TGCGCCAGCAGCTTAACTAGCGGGCCCACAGATACGCAGTATTTT CASSLTSGPTDTQYF
TRBJ2-7 . TRBV15 . TGTGCCACCAGCAGAGATGCGCGGGACCCACCCCCCTACGAGCAGTACTTC CATSRDARDPPPYEQYF
TRBJ2-7 . TRBV6-5 . TGTGCCAGCAGTTACTCAAGTAGTACCCACGAGCAGTACTTC CASSYSSSTHEQYF
TRBJ2-7 . TRBV19 . TGTGCCAGTAGTCTAAGAGTCTATAGCTCCTACGAGCAGTACTTC CASSLRVYSSYEQYF
TRBJ2-1 TRBD2 TRBV6-1 . TGTGCCAGCCATCAAATATCGGGGGGTGAGCAGTTCTTC CASHQISGGEQFF
TRBJ2-7 TRBD1 TRBV29-1 . TGCAGCGTTGCCTTGACAGGGGACCTCTACGAGCAGTACTTC CSVALTGDLYEQYF
TRBJ2-1 TRBD2 TRBV7-2 . TGTGCCAGCAGCTTAGCGGGAGCGGGAGTTGGAGATGAGCAGTTCTTC CASSLAGAGVGDEQFF
TRBJ2-7 TRBD2 TRBV7-9 . TGTGCCAGCAGCCCTAGCGGGAGGGGCTCCTACGAGCAGTACTTC CASSPSGRGSYEQYF
TRBJ1-5 . TRBV27 . TGTGCCAGCAGTTTATCCCCTCCGACAGGACTCCTGAATACGCCCCAGCATTTT CASSLSPPTGLLNTPQHF
TRBJ2-5 . TRBV9 . TGTGCCAGCAGCGTAGTGGTAGGGAGTTCAGAGACCCAGTACTTC CASSVVVGSSETQYF
TRBJ1-1 . TRBV7-9 . TGTGCCAGCAGGTTGGACAGGAACACTGAAGCTTTCTTT CASRLDRNTEAFF
TRBJ1-4 . TRBV19 . TGTGCCAGTAGTATGGGACCGGGGGGCGCCTTGGAAAAACTGTTTTTT CASSMGPGGALEKLFF
TRBJ1-3 . TRBV28 . TGTGCCAGCAGTTACCAGAATGGAAACACCATATATTTT CASSYQNGNTIYF
TRBJ2-1 TRBD2 TRBV7-2 . TGTGCCAGCAGCTTCCTTAGCGGGAGTTTGTTGTACCCTGAGCAGTTCTTC CASSFLSGSLLYPEQFF
TRBJ1-2 . TRBV7-3 . TGTGCCAGCAGCCCGACGGGGGGCGCAGGATATGGCTACACCTTC CASSPTGGAGYGYTF
TRBJ1-1 . TRBV6-1 few TGTGCCAGCGGGGAGGGGGGCAATTCCTACGCTTTCTTT CASGEGGNSYAFF
TRBJ2-2 . TRBV27 once TGTGCCAGCAGTGATGGTGTCAGGGGCACCGGGGAGCTGTTTTTT CASSDGVRGTGELFF
TRBJ1-1 . TRBV5-1 . TGCGCCAGCCGGGAGGGGGTTAACACTGAAGCTTTCTTT CASREGVNTEAFF
TRBJ1-5 . TRBV15 . TGTGCCACCAGCAGAGATAAGTCCTACAATCAGCCCCAGCATTTT CATSRDKSYNQPQHF
TRBJ2-5 . TRBV7-6 . TGTGCCAGCAGCTTATCCCTCCAAGAGACCCAGTACTTC CASSLSLQETQYF
TRBJ1-5 . TRBV28 . TGTGCCAGCAGTTTGTTGACTCGGGATCAGCCCCAGCATTTT CASSLLTRDQPQHF
TRBJ2-7 TRBD2 TRBV2 few TGTGCCAGCAGTGAATCAGCGGGACGAACCTACGAGCAGTACTTC CASSESAGRTYEQYF
TRBJ1-1 TRBD1 TRBV5-6 . TGTGCCAGCAGCTTGATGACAGGGCGAAACACTGAAGCTTTCTTT CASSLMTGRNTEAFF
TRBJ2-5 TRBD1 TRBV7-3 . TGTGCCAGCAGCATAGGACAGGGGGCATCCCAGTACTTC CASSIGQGASQYF
TRBJ1-2 . TRBV7-6 . TGTGCCAGCAGCTTCGGACAGACCTATGGCTACACCTTC CASSFGQTYGYTF
TRBJ2-7 TRBD2 TRBV7-2 . TGTGCCAGCAGCTTGGCGGGAGGCCTCCGAGGGGCCTACGAGCAGTACTTC CASSLAGGLRGAYEQYF
TRBJ2-7 TRBD1 TRBV5-4 . TGTGCCAGCAGCAACCCGGGACAGGGGCCCTCCTACGAGCAGTACTTC CASSNPGQGPSYEQYF
TRBJ2-2 TRBD2 TRBV6-1 medium-sized TGTGCCAGCAGCCGGACTAGCGAGTCGGGGGAGCTGTTTTTT CASSRTSESGELFF
TRBJ1-5 . TRBV29-1 . TGCAGCGTTGTGGGGCAGGCCAATCAGCCCCAGCATTTT CSVVGQANQPQHF
TRBJ2-1 TRBD2 TRBV7-2 . TGTGCCAGCAGCCCCGGACTAGCCTACAATGAGCAGTTCTTC CASSPGLAYNEQFF
TRBJ1-2 TRBD1 TRBV19 . TGTGCCAGTAGCAATACAGGGGGCGTTTATGATGGCTACACCTTC CASSNTGGVYDGYTF
TRBJ2-7 . TRBV27 . TGTGCCAGCAGCCGAACTTCCGGGACTGTCTCCTACGAGCAGTACTTC CASSRTSGTVSYEQYF
TRBJ2-5 TRBD2 TRBV15 . TGTGCCACCAGCAGAGTCGGGAGGGCCGCAGAGACCCAGTACTTC CATSRVGRAAETQYF
TRBJ2-7 . TRBV4-3 . TGCGCCAGCAGCCACAAGGGGGTGGGCGAGCAGTACTTC CASSHKGVGEQYF
TRBJ2-3 . TRBV6-5 . TGTGCCAGCAGTTACTCGCTGGGGCTCGATACGCAGTATTTT CASSYSLGLDTQYF
TRBJ1-2 . TRBV7-3 . TGTGCCAGCAGCGGCGGGGTCGGCTATGGCTACACCTTC CASSGGVGYGYTF
TRBJ1-1 TRBD1 TRBV7-6 . TGTGCCAGCAGCTTAGCGCTGCGCAGGGGGCCGGACACTGAAGCTTTCTTT CASSLALRRGPDTEAFF
TRBJ1-2 . TRBV19 . TGTGCCAGTAGCCTAGGGGGACGGGAATTCTATGGCTACACCTTC CASSLGGREFYGYTF
TRBJ2-1 TRBD2 TRBV5-1 . TGCGCCAGCAGCTTGGGACATGCTAGCGGGAGGGCCGGTGAGCAGTTCTTC CASSLGHASGRAGEQFF
TRBJ2-1 TRBD2 TRBV13 . TGTGCCAGCAGCTTAGGCAGGAGACTAGCGGACAATGAGCAGTTCTTC CASSLGRRLADNEQFF
TRBJ2-3 TRBD2 TRBV6-1 . TGTGCCAGCAGTATGGGACTAGTTGAACTAGATACGCAGTATTTT CASSMGLVELDTQYF
TRBJ2-7 TRBD2 TRBV5-4 few TGTGCCAGCAGCTGGGGACTAGCGCTGTCATACGAGCAGTACTTC CASSWGLALSYEQYF